Listed below are T cell receptor beta chains from one sample, sequenced in a study of T cells after yellow fever vaccination. TCRdb reanalysed the 5' RACE reads using MiXCR and keeps one entry per CDR3 protein. The sample yields some 320,000 distinct CDR3 sequences, less than 9.5% seen once. This material consisted of CD4+ T cells sorted from PBMCs, taken 5 days after the yellow fever booster vaccination. The receptors come from a young man who received the YFV17D yellow fever vaccine. Both conserved end residues are part of each CDR3. The D gene is left open where the match is weak. Not every row has a clone size; where given, it reads once, few, many or a size class.

>TRBV5-1|-|TRBJ2-5|-
CASSLVPEAEETQYF
TGCGCCAGCAGCTTGGTACCTGAGGCGGAAGAGACCCAGTACTTC
>TRBV11-2|few|TRBJ2-1|TRBD2
CASSLFNGGGNNEQFF
TGTGCCAGCAGCTTATTCAATGGCGGGGGGAACAATGAGCAGTTCTTC
>TRBV7-9|-|TRBJ2-3|-
CAGALATDTQYF
TGTGCCGGCGCACTCGCCACAGATACGCAGTATTTT
>TRBV18|few|TRBJ2-5|-
CASSGGTAINQETQYF
TGTGCCAGCTCCGGGGGGACAGCCATAAACCAAGAGACCCAGTACTTC
>TRBV20-1|-|TRBJ2-5|-
CSARYSGETQYF
TGCAGTGCTAGGTACTCCGGGGAGACCCAGTACTTC
>TRBV4-3|many|TRBJ2-3|-
CASSQGVAASQYF
TGCGCCAGCAGCCAAGGGGTGGCGGCATCGCAGTATTTT
>TRBV7-2|many|TRBJ2-5|TRBD2
CASSASSGAPQETQYF
TGTGCCAGCAGCGCCTCTAGCGGGGCCCCCCAAGAGACCCAGTACTTC
>TRBV7-8|-|TRBJ1-5|-
CASSLGAYSNQPQHF
TGTGCCAGCAGCTTAGGAGCTTATAGCAATCAGCCCCAGCATTTT
>TRBV28|-|TRBJ2-2|-
CAIERANTGELFF
TGTGCTATCGAGAGGGCGAACACCGGGGAGCTGTTTTTT
>TRBV18|few|TRBJ1-2|-
CASSPSAEANYGYTF
TGTGCCAGCTCCCCTTCGGCGGAAGCTAACTATGGCTACACCTTC
>TRBV27|-|TRBJ2-3|-
CASRGGNTQYF
TGTGCCAGCAGAGGGGGGAATACGCAGTATTTT
>TRBV6-6|-|TRBJ2-3|TRBD1
CASSYPRTGGSDTQYF
TGTGCCAGCAGTTACCCCCGGACAGGGGGCAGTGATACGCAGTATTTT
>TRBV5-4|-|TRBJ2-7|TRBD2
CASSIASGGREQYF
TGTGCCAGCAGCATCGCTAGCGGGGGTCGGGAGCAGTACTTC
>TRBV7-9|many|TRBJ2-7|-
CASSLVLYGSSYEQYF
TGTGCCAGCAGCTTAGTGTTGTACGGAAGCTCCTACGAGCAGTACTTC
>TRBV25-1|many|TRBJ1-1|TRBD1
CASSPGTGTTEAFF
TGTGCCAGCAGCCCCGGGACAGGGACCACTGAAGCTTTCTTT
>TRBV2|few|TRBJ2-1|TRBD2
CASTGGGEQFF
TGTGCCAGCACGGGGGGAGGCGAGCAGTTCTTC
>TRBV24-1|-|TRBJ2-5|TRBD2
CATSPGGGQETQYF
TGTGCCACCAGTCCGGGGGGGGGCCAAGAGACCCAGTACTTC
>TRBV29-1|few|TRBJ1-5|TRBD1
CSVKTGNQPQHF
TGCAGCGTTAAGACAGGGAATCAGCCCCAGCATTTT
>TRBV7-9|few|TRBJ1-2|-
CASIGDGYTF
TGTGCCAGCATTGGGGATGGCTACACCTTC
>TRBV19|-|TRBJ1-5|-
CASSHNQGYQPQHF
TGTGCCAGTAGTCATAACCAGGGTTATCAGCCCCAGCATTTT
>TRBV7-3|many|TRBJ2-3|-
CASSLGLSSTDTQYF
TGTGCCAGCAGCTTAGGACTATCTAGCACAGATACGCAGTATTTT
>TRBV12-5|-|TRBJ2-5|TRBD2
CASGWASGGAGETQYF
TGTGCTAGTGGCTGGGCTAGCGGGGGGGCTGGAGAGACCCAGTACTTC
>TRBV7-2|few|TRBJ1-5|-
CASSLAGAQHF
TGTGCCAGCAGCTTAGCAGGGGCCCAGCATTTT
>TRBV6-5|many|TRBJ2-3|-
CASSGEYTDTQYF
TGTGCCAGCAGTGGAGAGTACACAGATACGCAGTATTTT
>TRBV5-1|few|TRBJ1-6|-
CASSFIGYNSPLHF
TGCGCCAGCAGCTTTATCGGTTATAATTCACCCCTCCACTTT
>TRBV18|-|TRBJ1-6|-
CASSPAGHRSYNSPLHF
TGTGCCAGCTCACCCGCGGGACACCGATCTTATAATTCACCCCTCCACTTT
>TRBV19|few|TRBJ1-6|-
CASSWGANSPLHF
TGTGCCAGTAGTTGGGGGGCAAATTCACCCCTCCACTTT
>TRBV19|few|TRBJ2-2|TRBD2
CASSILAAANTGELFF
TGTGCCAGTAGTATACTAGCGGCCGCGAACACCGGGGAGCTGTTTTTT
>TRBV6-1|-|TRBJ1-6|-
CASRPHWGNNSPLHF
TGTGCCAGCAGGCCCCATTGGGGCAACAATTCACCCCTCCACTTT